This T cell receptor (beta chain) was sequenced in a study of beta chain features in type 1 diabetes. For the study at large: Patients and healthy donors were similar in age, gender and cell yields. Over all samples combined, 107,917,701 sorted cells were examined. Broader study findings: When VDJ junctions were examined, type 1 diabetes patients showed fewer insertions and more deletions.

This clone was counted a few times. The antigen remains unidentified. Sorting produced populations that all topped 98% purity. Every isolated RNA sample was fully reverse transcribed, so sequencing captured expressed TCRB transcripts. Sequenced by immunoSEQ multiplex PCR; TCRdb stores in-frame clones only, minus some. The table shows some 230,000 clones, with over 8.5% occurring only once. Germline CDR1 and CDR2: ENHRY and SYGVKD. V shed 6 bases and J 3 bases; nucleotides not matched to a gene: 7. The CDR3 spans 16 residues. The TCR was taken from a woman between 18 and 29 years old in good health. The chain uses TRBV10-3 and TRBJ2-6; 8 bases match TRBD1. The sequencing input was naive CD4+ T cells from blood. The CDR3: CAISRTGRSGANVLTF. The CDR3 DNA is TGTGCCATCAGCAGGACAGGGCGAAGTGGGGCCAACGTCCTGACTTTC.